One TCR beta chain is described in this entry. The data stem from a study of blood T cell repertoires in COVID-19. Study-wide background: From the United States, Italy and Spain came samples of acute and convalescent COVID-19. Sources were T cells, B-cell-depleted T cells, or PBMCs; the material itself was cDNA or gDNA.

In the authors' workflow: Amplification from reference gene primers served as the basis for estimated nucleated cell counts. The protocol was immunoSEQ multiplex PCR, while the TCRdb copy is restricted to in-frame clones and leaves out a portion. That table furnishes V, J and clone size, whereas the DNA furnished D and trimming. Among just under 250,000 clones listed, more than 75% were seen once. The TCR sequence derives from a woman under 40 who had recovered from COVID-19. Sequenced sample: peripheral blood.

CDR3 region: CASSFWGGETQYF. The CDR3 nucleotides are TGCGCCAGCAGCTTTTGGGGGGGCGAGACCCAGTACTTC. V and J are TRBV5-1 and TRBJ2-5; D might be TRBD2 (7 bases). Trimming took off 2 bases at V and 5 bases at J, with 10 bases between the two ends. Germline V gene lookup returns CDR1 SGHRS and CDR2 YFSETQ. This CDR3 has 13 amino acids.